This TCR beta chain was documented in a study of cytomegalovirus exposure and HLA in healthy donors. General observations from the study: The number of N-insertions in an Asian-associated ancestry cluster was reportedly below the roughly 670-donor mean in a later analysis. Available immune exposure information covered CMV serostatus only.

The PCR contained 60 Vbeta and 13 Jbeta primers. Repertoires were generated with immunoSEQ multiplex PCR, while TCRdb's copy carries only in-frame clones and drops some. The sample lists tens of thousands of clones, 77% occurring once. The junction had 10 bases not matched to a gene; V was cut back by 5 bases and J by 5 bases. Germline V CDR1 and CDR2: SNHLY, FYNNEI. The CDR3 runs to 15 residues. A word on this clone: What it recognizes is unknown.

This chain connects TRBV2 to TRBJ1-2; 8 bases fit TRBD1. The sample comprised PBMCs. This TCR derives from a female donor in good health and CMV-seronegative. The CDR3 is CASSRGQVAGYGYTF. CDR3 DNA sequence: TGTGCCAGCAGTAGGGGACAGGTCGCTGGGTATGGCTACACCTTC.